This T cell receptor (beta chain) was sequenced during a study of control samples from healthy donors and cancer patients. The CDR3 is 13 amino acids. CDR1 and CDR2 (germline): SGHNT, YENEEA. The V end lost 2 bases, the J end lost 3 bases, and 6 bases lay between the germline ends. The table came from immunoSEQ multiplex PCR; TCRdb's copy has only in-frame clones and leaves some out. The table has more than 95,000 clones, 88% seen once. The chain joins TRBV11-3 to TRBJ2-3; D may be TRBD1 (5 bases). This TCR was sampled from a woman aged 70 to 79 in good health. Material for sequencing was blood. The DNA for the CDR3 is TGTGCCAGCAGCTTACAGGGAACAGATACGCAGTATTTT. Translated: CASSLQGTDTQYF.